Below, 20 T cell receptor beta chains from the same sample are listed, as sequenced in a study of spatial heterogeneity in lung cancer. Study results and caveats: The number of expanded tumor alpha and beta chains correlated with mutation number.

What these receptors recognize is not known. TCRdb reprocessed the 5' RACE reads via MiXCR and lists one record per CDR3 protein. The table includes roughly 20,000 distinct CDR3 sequences, under 3.5% detected once. The time point denotes: sample taken at primary tumor resection. Specimen: lung tumor tissue, collected at surgery. The receptors here all came from a male donor with early-stage non-small cell lung cancer.

The table lists this clonotype with many counts. The chain uses TRBV7-2 and TRBJ2-1; D not resolved. The V gene's germline CDR1 is SGHTA and CDR2 FQGNSA. This CDR3 is 13 amino acids long. Between the trimmed V and J ends, which lost 1 base and 5 bases, there was a span of 6 bases. The CDR3 region is CASSLGRDNEQFF. The DNA for the CDR3 is TGTGCCAGCAGCTTAGGAAGGGACAATGAGCAGTTCTTC.

This clonotype has a count of ten or more. The rearrangement joins TRBV20-1 to TRBJ1-1; the D is unclear. The CDR3 covers 11 residues. CDR1 and CDR2 (germline): DFQATT, SNEGSKA (reference sequence). The V and J ends lost 3 bases and 7 bases respectively, with 9 bases between them. In nucleotides, the CDR3 is TGCAGTGCTAGTCGCCTTGTTGAAGCTTTCTTT. It yields the protein CSASRLVEAFF.

The gene calls are TRBV28 and TRBJ1-1; no clear D. CDR1 MDHEN and CDR2 SYDVKM come from the germline V gene. The CDR3 has 14 amino acids. The V end was cut by 2 bases, the J end by 1 base, with 8 bases between. The chain's CDR3 is CASSLTDPNTEAFF. DNA for the CDR3: TGTGCCAGCAGTTTAACGGACCCGAACACTGAAGCTTTCTTT.

This clonotype has at least ten counts. The V and J genes are TRBV7-2 and TRBJ2-1; no reliable D call. The germline V and J ends were trimmed by 1 base and 2 bases, with 3 bases remaining between them. Per the germline V gene, CDR1 is SGHTA and CDR2 is FQGNSA. This CDR3 has 13 residues. CDR3 loop: CASSLGTYNEQFF. In DNA form, the CDR3 reads TGTGCCAGCAGCTTAGGGACCTACAATGAGCAGTTCTTC.

This clonotype was observed at least ten times. The rearrangement links TRBV11-1 to TRBJ2-1; no firm D call. The CDR3 spans 16 residues. Per the germline V gene, CDR1 is SGHAT and CDR2 is FQDESV (reference sequence). The V end lost 1 base, the J end lost 0 bases, and 10 bases lay between the germline ends. In DNA, the CDR3 is TGTGCCAGCAGCTTAGACGGCAGGAGCTCCTACAATGAGCAGTTCTTC. Translating gives CASSLDGRSSYNEQFF.

In its sample, this clonotype was seen many times. This chain connects TRBV6-6 to TRBJ1-2; TRBD1 aligns across 7 bases. CDR3 length equals 14 residues. V was pared by 2 bases and J by 4 bases, with 4 bases of the junction left unmatched. CDR1 and CDR2 (germline): MNHNY, SVGAGI (reference sequence). The CDR3 loop reads CASSYQGETYGYTF. The CDR3, as DNA: TGTGCCAGCAGTTACCAGGGGGAGACCTATGGCTACACCTTC.

In this sample, this clonotype turned up many times. In DNA, the CDR3 is TGTGCCAGCAGCTCGGGTCAAGAGACCCAGTACTTC. It specifies CASSSGQETQYF. V is TRBV7-2 and J is TRBJ2-5; D gene ambiguous. The CDR3 totals 12 residues. With 4 bases removed from V and 2 bases from J, the gap between germline ends came to 5 bases. The germline CDR1 and CDR2 sequences are SGHTA and FQGNSA.

This clonotype appeared many times. The V and J genes are TRBV25-1 and TRBJ2-3; TRBD2 agrees at 7 bases. V gave up 3 bases and J gave up 7 bases; unmatched junction bases: 7. The CDR3 totals 14 residues. CDR1 and CDR2 from the germline V gene are MGHDK and SYGVNS. CDR3 nucleotides: TGTGCCAGCAGTGACCTAGCGGCACCTCATACGCAGTATTTT. Translated: CASSDLAAPHTQYF.

This clonotype showed up many times. The CDR3 DNA reads as TGTGCCAGCAGCTTAAGAAGGGAGGGTGGCTACACCTTC. Translated, it gives CASSLRREGGYTF. V usage is TRBV7-2 and J usage is TRBJ1-2; D is undetermined. The length of the CDR3 is 13 residues. CDR1 is SGHTA and CDR2 is FQGNSA in the germline V gene. Trimming took 2 bases from V and 7 from J, leaving 11 bases between them. Full variable domain (outside the CDR3, taken from reference TRBV7-2 and TRBJ1-2): GAGVSQSPSNKVTEKGKDVELRCDPISGHTALYWYRQSLGQGLEFLIYFQGNSAPDKSGLPSDRFSAERTGGSVSTLTIQRTQQEDSAVYLCASSLRREGGYTFGSGTRLTVV.

The chain recombines TRBV12-3 or TRBV12-4 with TRBJ2-5, with D possibly TRBD1 on 6 matching bases. The V end lost 0 bases, the J end lost 2 bases, and 10 bases lay between the germline ends. The CDR3 length is 15 residues. The CDR3 DNA reads TGTGCCAGCAGTTTAGCGGGGGCAGTACAAGAGACCCAGTACTTC. Protein: CASSLAGAVQETQYF.

This clonotype was picked up a small number of times. The rearrangement joins TRBV20-1 to TRBJ2-5; 8 bases match TRBD2. Trimming took 1 base from V and 1 from J; bases not matched to a gene: 8. The CDR3 has 16 residues. Germline values: CDR1 DFQATT, CDR2 SNEGSKA (reference sequence). The CDR3 loop is CSARAKSGSLQETQYF. CDR3 bases: TGCAGTGCTAGAGCAAAAAGCGGGAGCCTCCAAGAGACCCAGTACTTC.

This clonotype was detected ten times or more. The chain joins TRBV7-2 to TRBJ2-1; D is unresolved. CDR3 size: 15 residues. Per germline, CDR1 SGHTA and CDR2 FQGNSA. V was cut by 6 bases and J by 2 bases, with 14 bases left in between. DNA for the CDR3: TGTGCCAGCAGTTCTAGTTCGTTAGCCTACAATGAGCAGTTCTTC. It encodes CASSSSSLAYNEQFF.

Many counts were recorded for this clonotype. The chain uses TRBV3-1 and TRBJ1-2; 8 bases fit TRBD1. J was trimmed by 7 bases and V by 4 bases; bases with no gene match: 8. Germline V gives CDR1 LGHDT, CDR2 YNNKEL (reference sequence). The CDR3 covers 14 residues. The CDR3 DNA follows: TGTGCCAGCAGCCCTGGACAGGGAAGTGTTGGCTACACCTTC. Amino acid sequence: CASSPGQGSVGYTF. The whole variable domain, remainder taken from reference TRBV3-1 and TRBJ1-2, is DTAVSQTPKYLVTQMGNDKSIKCEQNLGHDTMYWYKQDSKKFLKIMFSYNNKELIINETVPNRFSPKSPDKAHLNLHINSLELGDSAVYFCASSPGQGSVGYTFGSGTRLTVV.

The rearrangement joins TRBV5-1 to TRBJ2-3; D is possibly TRBD2 (6 bases). CDR3 length: 14 residues. V was clipped by 4 bases and J by 4 bases, with 13 bases between them. Germline assignment: CDR1 SGHRS and CDR2 YFSETQ. CDR3 protein: CASSPNREADTQYF. The CDR3 nucleotides are TGCGCCAGCAGCCCCAATAGGGAGGCAGATACGCAGTATTTT. The complete variable domain, with remaining parts taken from reference TRBV5-1 and TRBJ2-3, reads KAGVTQTPRYLIKTRGQQVTLSCSPISGHRSVSWYQQTPGQGLQFLFEYFSETQRNKGNFPGRFSGRQFSNSRSEMNVSTLELGDSALYLCASSPNREADTQYFGPGTRLTVL.

At least ten counts were recorded for this clonotype. The V and J genes are TRBV12-3 or TRBV12-4 and TRBJ1-4, with D maybe TRBD1 (6 bases). This CDR3 comprises 16 residues. The V end lost 5 bases, the J end lost 1 base, and 14 bases lay between the germline ends. The CDR3 nucleotides read TGTGCCAGCAGTCCCACAGGGTTCGGAACTAATGAAAAACTGTTTTTT. The encoded protein is CASSPTGFGTNEKLFF.

This clonotype was observed many times. The chain has TRBV4-2 and TRBJ2-7; the D gene is possibly TRBD1 (5 bases). The CDR3 is made up of 15 amino acids. Germline V gene sequence: CDR1 LGHNA, CDR2 YNFKEQ. Trimming removed 0 bases at V and 3 bases at J, with 12 bases between. CDR3 coding DNA: TGTGCCAGCAGCCAAGATTTGGGGCTCGTCTACGAGCAGTACTTC. Amino acid sequence: CASSQDLGLVYEQYF.

This clonotype was counted ten times or more. V usage is TRBV27 and J usage is TRBJ2-2, with TRBD2 matching 7 bases. The CDR3 has 16 amino acids. The V and J ends lost 5 bases and 5 bases, in that order; junction bases with no gene match: 11. Germline V gives CDR1 MNHEY, CDR2 SMNVEV (reference sequence). CDR3 coding DNA: TGTGCCAGCAGTCTTCGTGGTAGCGGGTTGACCGGGGAGCTGTTTTTT. Amino acid sequence: CASSLRGSGLTGELFF.

This clonotype was seen ten or more times. The chain couples TRBV3-1 to TRBJ2-3, with D hard to call. Germline V lookup: CDR1 LGHDT, CDR2 YNNKEL (reference sequence). Trimming stripped 1 base from V and 10 bases from J, with 9 bases between. The CDR3 spans 12 residues. CDR3 amino acids: CASSQGTRSQYF. The CDR3 bases are TGTGCCAGCAGCCAAGGGACCCGTTCGCAGTATTTT.

There are many counts of this clonotype. The chain joins TRBV12-3 or TRBV12-4 to TRBJ2-4, with D perhaps TRBD1 (7 bases). Trimming stripped 6 bases from V and 3 bases from J, with 21 bases between. The CDR3 runs 17 residues. DNA of the CDR3: TGTGCCAGCAGATATCTTGGAGGGGGCAGTGACAAAAACATTCAGTACTTC. Its protein product is CASRYLGGGSDKNIQYF.

This clonotype has a count of ten or more. The rearrangement links TRBV5-1 to TRBJ1-6; TRBD1 might be the D (5 bases). Trimming took off 4 bases at V and 8 bases at J, with 10 bases between the two ends. Germline V gives CDR1 SGHRS, CDR2 YFSETQ. CDR3 length: 13 amino acids. The DNA for the CDR3 is TGCGCCAGCAGCCTGGGGCAGCATTCACCCCTCCACTTT. The encoded protein is CASSLGQHSPLHF.